This T cell receptor (beta chain) originates from a study of Ad26.COV2.S vaccination and SARS-CoV-2 variants. The study's findings and limits: The TCR breadth and depth analyses may have produced an underestimate of total T cell responses. Those who received vaccine or placebo ended up with similar non-spike TCR breadth.

The protocol was immunoSEQ multiplex PCR, while the TCRdb copy is restricted to in-frame clones and leaves out a portion. The table lists roughly 40,000 clones, 75% to 85% of them singletons. Germline V CDR1 and CDR2: LGHDT, YNNKEL (reference sequence). Trimming removed 3 bases from V and 4 bases from J, with 12 bases in between. The CDR3 consists of 14 residues. As concerns this clone: What it binds is not known.

The chain employs TRBV3-1 (or the pseudogene TRBV3-2) and TRBJ1-1; D perhaps matches TRBD1 (5 bases). The clonotype originates from a human donor who had recovered from COVID-19. This material consisted of peripheral blood, taken after recovery from COVID-19. The CDR3 bases are TGTGCCAGCAGCCAGGCAGGGACGGCCACTGAAGCTTTCTTT. Translating it yields CASSQAGTATEAFF.